What follows are 16 T cell receptor beta chains derived from one specimen sequenced in a study of blood T cell repertoires in COVID-19. Method: immunoSEQ multiplex PCR; TCRdb's copy keeps in-frame clones and lacks some. The sample has 200,000 to 250,000 clones; roughly 90% are singletons. The sequenced sample consisted of peripheral blood. The receptors were gathered from a woman aged 45-65 years with acute or convalescent COVID-19.

The chain employs TRBV6-5 and TRBJ2-7; tentatively, D is TRBD1 (5 bases). V lost 6 bases, J lost 4 bases, and 19 bases lay in between. This CDR3 comprises 15 residues. Germline-derived CDR1 and CDR2 are MNHEY and SVGAGI. DNA for the CDR3: TGTGCCAGCAGGGCAGGGAAATCGGGTTGGTACGAGCAGTACTTC. Translated: CASRAGKSGWYEQYF.

The chain carries TRBV6-5 and TRBJ1-3; the match to TRBD1 covers 8 bases. The junction had 7 bases not matched to a gene; V was cut back by 4 bases and J by 2 bases. Germline loops: CDR1 MNHEY, CDR2 SVGAGI. This CDR3 has 16 residues. The CDR3 region is CASSLDRGYAGNTIYF. The CDR3 DNA sequence: TGTGCCAGCAGTTTAGACAGGGGATACGCTGGAAACACCATATATTTT.

This clone was detected only once. J is TRBJ2-1 and V is TRBV11-2; possible D gene TRBD2, 5 bases. The CDR3 spans 16 residues. Trimming shortened V by 1 base and J by 4 bases, and 14 bases separated the two germline ends. From germline, CDR1 is SGHAT and CDR2 FQNNGV. For the CDR3, the DNA is TGTGCCAGCAGCTTAGTCGGACTCGCGAGATACAATGAGCAGTTCTTC. This translates into CASSLVGLARYNEQFF.

V and J are TRBV5-1 and TRBJ1-4, with TRBD1 matching over 10 bases. Germline V lookup: CDR1 SGHRS, CDR2 YFSETQ. V trimming: 2 bases; J trimming: 8 bases; junction bases outside the gene matches: 3. CDR3 length equals 14 residues. The CDR3, as DNA: TGCGCCAGCAGCTTAGGGACAGGGGTGGAAAAACTGTTTTTT. Residues: CASSLGTGVEKLFF.

The J gene is TRBJ1-5, the V gene TRBV12-3 or TRBV12-4; D is undetermined. The CDR3 loop spans 13 amino acids. Deletions cut 3 bases from V and 3 bases from J, with 6 bases between. The CDR3 spells CASSFIVNQPQHF. In DNA form, the CDR3 reads TGTGCCAGCAGTTTTATAGTCAATCAGCCCCAGCATTTT.

The chain links TRBV6-5 to TRBJ2-7; D may be TRBD1 (6 bases). CDR3 length: 12 amino acids. CDR1 is MNHEY and CDR2 is SVGAGI in the germline V gene. Trimming cost V 8 bases and J 3 bases, with 11 bases left between them. The CDR3 reads CASETGYYEQYF. In nucleotides, the CDR3 is TGTGCCAGCGAGACAGGCTACTACGAGCAGTACTTC.

In this sample, this clone turned up once. The rearrangement uses TRBV12-3 or TRBV12-4 and TRBJ2-3, with D tentatively TRBD2 (6 bases). Trimming took off 3 bases at V and 11 bases at J, with 12 bases between the two ends. The CDR3 is 12 amino acids. CDR3 sequence (DNA): TGTGCCAGCAGTTTGGAGGGTCTGGGGCAGTATTTT. As protein: CASSLEGLGQYF.

V gene TRBV19 combines with J gene TRBJ2-5; D not resolved. The V gene lost 1 base and the J gene lost 0 bases, with 6 bases spanning the gap. Per germline, CDR1 LNHDA and CDR2 SQIVND (reference sequence). The CDR3 is 14 residues long. DNA of the CDR3: TGTGCCAGTAGTATAGGCGGCGACCAAGAGACCCAGTACTTC. Amino acids: CASSIGGDQETQYF.

This sequence joins TRBV10-3 and TRBJ2-7, with TRBD2 as a possible D gene (5 bases). The CDR3 has 13 residues. V was cut by 10 bases and J by 0 bases, with 13 bases left in between. Germline V gene data show CDR1 as ENHRY and CDR2 as SYGVKD. CDR3 DNA: TGTGCCACGCGAGCGGATAGCTCCTACGAGCAGTACTTC. Amino acid sequence: CATRADSSYEQYF.

V gene TRBV9 combines with J gene TRBJ2-7; TRBD1 aligns across 8 bases. Per germline, CDR1 SGDLS and CDR2 YYNGEE. Germline trimming cut 2 bases from V and 3 bases from J; bases unmatched to any gene: 10. The CDR3 contains 16 residues. In nucleotides, the CDR3 is TGTGCCAGCAGCGTGGGGCTTGGACAGGGTAACTACGAGCAGTACTTC. This encodes CASSVGLGQGNYEQYF.

The chain is built from TRBV25-1 and TRBJ1-2; no definite D call. V lost 4 bases and J lost 8, with 11 bases in between. The germline CDR1 and CDR2 sequences are MGHDK and SYGVNS. CDR3 length: 12 residues. Written as DNA, the CDR3 is TGTGCCAGCAGTGCTACCCACCGAGGCTACACCTTC. Translation: CASSATHRGYTF.

V and J are TRBV30 and TRBJ2-7, with a tentative D call TRBD1 (6 bases). Germline assignment: CDR1 GTSNPN and CDR2 SVGIG (reference sequence). The CDR3 runs to 13 residues. Trimming removed 2 bases at V and 5 bases at J, with 13 bases between. CDR3 nucleotide sequence: TGTGCCTGGAGTAAAACAGGGCGTGACGAGCAGTACTTC. This translates into CAWSKTGRDEQYF.

V usage is TRBV6-5 and J usage is TRBJ2-7; 7 nucleotides line up with TRBD1. The trim removed 6 bases at V and 7 bases at J, leaving 9 bases unmatched. Germline lookup yields CDR1 MNHEY and CDR2 SVGAGI. There are 13 residues in the CDR3. The CDR3 nucleotides are TGTGCCAGCAGCACAGGGGCTGTTGGGGAGCAGTACTTC. It specifies CASSTGAVGEQYF.

The rearrangement uses TRBV6-6 and TRBJ1-1; TRBD1 matches 7 bases. Per the germline V gene, CDR1 is MNHNY and CDR2 is SVGAGI (reference sequence). Unmatched junction bases numbered 4, after V lost 1 base and J lost 8 bases. CDR3 length: 13 residues. Here the CDR3 DNA reads TGTGCCAGCAGTTACTTCCAGGGGGTCGAAGCTTTCTTT. Its protein is CASSYFQGVEAFF.

This clone was recorded once. The rearrangement uses TRBV13 and TRBJ2-3; D is possibly TRBD2 (5 bases). CDR3 length: 14 amino acids. Germline V gene lookup returns CDR1 PRHDT and CDR2 FYEKMQ (reference sequence). Deletions cut 3 bases from V and 5 bases from J, with 12 bases between. The CDR3 here is CASSFRPGEDTQYF. In nucleotides, the CDR3 is TGTGCCAGCAGCTTCCGACCCGGGGAAGATACGCAGTATTTT.

This sequence joins TRBV6-6 and TRBJ1-2, with D possibly matching TRBD1 (6 bases). Germline CDR1 MNHNY, CDR2 SVGAGI (reference sequence). V was pared by 4 bases and J by 8 bases, with 11 bases between. CDR3 length equals 12 residues. The CDR3 nucleotides are TGTGCCAGCAGTTCACAGGGATCCGGCTACACCTTC. Translating gives CASSSQGSGYTF.